The 8 T cell receptor beta chains in this list originate from one sample, sequenced in a study of T-cell memory formation after mild COVID-19. TCRdb re-analysed the 5' RACE reads in MiXCR, keeping a single row per CDR3 protein. The sample carries about 170,000 distinct CDR3 sequences, roughly 13% recorded once. The specimen was PBMCs or a T cell subset sorted from them (not recorded which). The receptor source for this set is a man in his late teens or twenties who had mild COVID-19 (a few samples of this study predate the infection). Cell type and time point are not known.

The V gene is TRBV5-1, the J gene TRBJ2-3; maybe TRBD1 (6 bases). The CDR3 contains 15 residues. With 7 bases removed from V and 1 base from J, the gap between germline ends came to 16 bases. Germline V lookup: CDR1 SGHRS, CDR2 YFSETQ. The chain's CDR3 is CASRKQAGGTDTQYF. Here the CDR3 DNA reads TGCGCCAGCCGGAAGCAGGCAGGGGGCACAGATACGCAGTATTTT.

This clonotype has a handful of counts. The chain uses TRBV30 and TRBJ1-1; 7 bases match TRBD1. The CDR3 consists of 15 residues. V shed 3 bases and J 1 base; nucleotides not matched to a gene: 8. Germline V CDR1 and CDR2: GTSNPN, SVGIG (reference sequence). The CDR3 loop is CAWRDSRGTNTEAFF. As DNA, the CDR3 is TGTGCCTGGAGGGATAGCAGGGGGACGAACACTGAAGCTTTCTTT.

This clonotype occurred many times. This chain joins TRBV7-2 and TRBJ1-2; possible D gene TRBD1, 5 bases. The CDR3 length is 14 residues. Germline CDR1 SGHTA, CDR2 FQGNSA. Trimming cost V 1 base and J 2 bases, with 8 bases left between them. The CDR3 DNA sequence: TGTGCCAGCAGCTTAGGTCGGGGGAACTATGGCTACACCTTC. Its translation is CASSLGRGNYGYTF.

This clonotype was seen a handful of times. V and J are TRBV7-9 and TRBJ1-2; the D gene is possibly TRBD1 (6 bases). V was shortened by 4 bases and J by 8 bases, with 17 bases between the two germline ends. Germline assignment: CDR1 SEHNR and CDR2 FQNEAQ (reference sequence). CDR3 size: 14 residues. The CDR3 sequence is CASSSRQALGGYTF. The CDR3 DNA reads TGTGCCAGCAGCTCACGACAGGCGTTAGGGGGCTACACCTTC.

This clonotype was recorded only once. The chain recombines TRBV9 with TRBJ2-3; D perhaps matches TRBD2 (6 bases). The CDR3 is made up of 16 amino acids. Between the trimmed V and J ends, which lost 7 bases and 1 base, there was a span of 19 bases. The V gene's germline CDR1 is SGDLS and CDR2 YYNGEE. The CDR3 bases are TGTGCCAGCGGGGACTCCGCGGCCTCGCGCACAGATACGCAGTATTTT. Protein: CASGDSAASRTDTQYF.

This clonotype was recorded a few times. This rearrangement joins TRBV4-3 to TRBJ2-7; no definite D call. The CDR3 has 14 residues. From germline, CDR1 is LGHNA and CDR2 YSLEER. V lost 1 base and J 1 base, leaving 8 bases between the germline ends. The CDR3 sequence is CASSQGIDSYEQYF. The DNA for the CDR3 is TGCGCCAGCAGCCAAGGCATTGATTCCTACGAGCAGTACTTC.

This clonotype came up once. This chain links TRBV5-4 with TRBJ2-5; tentative D call: TRBD1 (6 bases). The ends were cut back, 3 bases at V and 5 bases at J, with 14 bases in the middle. In germline, CDR1 is SGHNT, CDR2 YYREEE (reference sequence). The CDR3 has 14 amino acids. The CDR3 protein is CASSSGVLGETQYF. The CDR3 DNA reads TGTGCCAGCAGCTCAGGGGTCTTAGGGGAGACCCAGTACTTC. Complete variable domain (other parts from reference TRBV5-4 and TRBJ2-5): ETGVTQSPTHLIKTRGQQVTLRCSSQSGHNTVSWYQQALGQGPQFIFQYYREEENGRGNFPPRFSGLQFPNYSSELNVNALELDDSALYLCASSSGVLGETQYFGPGTRLLVL.

This clonotype showed up many times. The chain is built from TRBV4-1 and TRBJ1-1; 7 positions match TRBD1. The germline CDR1 and CDR2 sequences are MGHRA and YSYEKL. The CDR3 contains 15 residues. The V segment lost 3 bases and the J segment 4 bases; nucleotides outside the gene matches: 8. Here the CDR3 reads CASSHSRQGGTEAFF. CDR3 DNA: TGCGCCAGCAGCCACAGTAGACAGGGAGGCACTGAAGCTTTCTTT.